This passage covers 30 T cell receptor beta chains from one sample sequenced in a study of cytomegalovirus exposure and HLA in healthy donors. Primers: 60 Vbeta forward and 13 Jbeta reverse. Assay used: immunoSEQ multiplex PCR; TCRdb lists only in-frame clones, some missing. The sample shows around 75,000 clones, 76% of them seen only once. Material for sequencing was PBMCs. The source of these receptors is a man between 18 and 35 years old in good health and CMV-seronegative.

The chain links TRBV29-1 to TRBJ1-5, with 7 bases identical to TRBD1. The CDR3 runs to 12 residues. Germline V CDR1 and CDR2: SQVTM, ANQGSEA. Losses at the gene ends were 4 bases for V and 6 bases for J; bases not matched to a gene: 3. CDR3 in DNA: TGCAGCGTTGGACAGGGAGGTCAGCCCCAGCATTTT. This encodes CSVGQGGQPQHF.

The V and J genes are TRBV7-3 and TRBJ2-2; TRBD2 matches at 11 bases. Germline V gene sequence: CDR1 SGHTA, CDR2 FQGTGA. This CDR3 region has 16 residues. The trim removed 2 bases at V and 1 base at J, leaving 0 bases unmatched. The CDR3 DNA sequence: TGTGCCAGCAGCTTACTAGCGGGGGGGAACACCGGGGAGCTGTTTTTT. Translating it yields CASSLLAGGNTGELFF. The full variable domain, rest sourced from reference TRBV7-3 and TRBJ2-2, is GAGVSQTPSNKVTEKGKYVELRCDPISGHTALYWYRQSLGQGPEFLIYFQGTGAADDSGLPNDRFFAVRPEGSVSTLKIQRTERGDSAVYLCASSLLAGGNTGELFFGEGSRLTVL.

The chain combines TRBV30 with TRBJ1-1; TRBD1 aligns across 7 bases. The length of the CDR3 is 12 residues. Trimming took 4 bases from V and 4 from J; bases not matched to a gene: 3. Germline V lookup: CDR1 GTSNPN, CDR2 SVGIG (reference sequence). The CDR3 reads CAWISGGTEAFF. DNA of the CDR3: TGTGCCTGGATATCAGGGGGCACTGAAGCTTTCTTT.

The chain combines TRBV6-1 with TRBJ2-7; the D is unclear. V was shortened by 4 bases and J by 5 bases, with 9 bases between the two germline ends. Germline CDR1 MNHNS, CDR2 SASEGT. The CDR3 extends over 12 amino acids. This CDR3 is CASSVTFDEQYF. Here the CDR3 DNA reads TGTGCCAGCAGTGTCACTTTTGACGAGCAGTACTTC.

J is TRBJ1-2 and V is TRBV28; 12 positions match TRBD1. The ends lost 5 bases at V and 5 bases at J; junction bases unmatched: 6. The CDR3 loop spans 15 amino acids. Looked up from germline, CDR1 is MDHEN and CDR2 is SYDVKM. The CDR3 protein is CASSVAGQGAYGYTF. In DNA form, the CDR3 reads TGTGCCAGCAGTGTGGCGGGACAGGGGGCGTATGGCTACACCTTC.

CDR3 loop: CASSLVTDTQYF. CDR3 nucleotide sequence: TGCGCCAGCAGCTTGGTAACAGATACGCAGTATTTT. The J gene is TRBJ2-3, the V gene TRBV5-1; no definite D call. Germline V gives CDR1 SGHRS, CDR2 YFSETQ. This CDR3 comprises 12 residues. V lost 0 bases, J lost 3 bases, and 2 bases lay in between.

The V and J genes are TRBV5-1 and TRBJ2-3, with no clear D. This CDR3 contains 15 residues. CDR1 is SGHRS, CDR2 YFSETQ, per germline. V was pared by 0 bases and J by 3 bases, with 11 bases between. The CDR3 reads CASSLASATTDTQYF. The CDR3, as DNA: TGCGCCAGCAGCTTGGCCAGCGCGACTACAGATACGCAGTATTTT.

The chain combines TRBV4-2 with TRBJ2-3, with TRBD2 matching 9 bases. Germline CDR1 and CDR2: LGHNA and YNFKEQ. This CDR3 region has 13 residues. Trimming took 7 bases from V and 6 from J; bases not matched to a gene: 5. The CDR3 is CASTGLAPDTQYF. The CDR3 coding sequence is TGTGCCAGCACGGGACTAGCCCCGGATACGCAGTATTTT.

This clone was seen a single time. The V and J genes are TRBV15 and TRBJ2-2, with D possibly being TRBD1 (6 bases). Trimming shortened V by 9 bases and J by 0 bases, and 14 bases separated the two germline ends. The CDR3 extends over 15 amino acids. In germline, CDR1 is LNHNV, CDR2 YYDKDF (reference sequence). The CDR3 region has the DNA TGTGCCACGAAACAGGGCGTCACGAACACCGGGGAGCTGTTTTTT. Its protein product is CATKQGVTNTGELFF.

The V call is TRBV28, the J call TRBJ2-7; TRBD2 matches 8 bases. With V trimmed by 2 bases and J by 2 bases, 5 bases remained unmatched. This CDR3 comprises 15 residues. Germline CDR1 and CDR2: MDHEN and SYDVKM. The chain's CDR3 is CASSLAGGRTYEQYV. DNA of the CDR3: TGTGCCAGCAGTTTAGCGGGGGGCCGAACCTACGAGCAGTACGTC.

J is TRBJ1-5 and V is TRBV4-3; a possible D gene is TRBD1 (5 bases). CDR1 is LGHNA, CDR2 YSLEER, per germline. The CDR3 has 15 amino acids. V lost 0 bases and J 6 bases, leaving 12 bases between the germline ends. The CDR3 region has the DNA TGCGCCAGCAGCCAAGATTGGGGGGAGGGTCAGCCCCAGCATTTT. This encodes CASSQDWGEGQPQHF.

The chain's CDR3 is CASSPTGPEQYF. The CDR3 coding sequence is TGTGCCAGCTCACCTACAGGGCCCGAGCAGTACTTC. The chain combines TRBV18 with TRBJ2-7, with D possibly being TRBD1 (6 bases). V gave up 3 bases and J gave up 6 bases, with 9 bases separating them. This CDR3 is built from 12 residues. CDR1 is KGHSH, CDR2 LQKENI, per germline.

The J gene is TRBJ2-5, the V gene TRBV28, with D maybe TRBD2 (6 bases). CDR3 length: 15 residues. Trimming took 2 bases from V and 1 from J, leaving 11 bases between them. CDR1 MDHEN and CDR2 SYDVKM come from the germline V gene. DNA for the CDR3: TGTGCCAGCAGTTTACGGCGGAGGGGCCAAGAGACCCAGTACTTC. This sequence encodes CASSLRRRGQETQYF.

This clone was counted a few times. The chain couples TRBV10-3 to TRBJ2-7, with 11 positions matching TRBD2. J was trimmed by 6 bases and V by 5 bases; bases with no gene match: 9. Germline CDR1 ENHRY, CDR2 SYGVKD. This CDR3 comprises 15 residues. The CDR3 DNA reads as TGTGCCATCAGTAAGGAACCTAGCGGGGGGTCCGAGCAGTACTTC. Encoded protein: CAISKEPSGGSEQYF.

This chain uses TRBV4-3 with TRBJ1-3; 7 positions agree with TRBD1. The V segment lost 4 bases and the J segment 0 bases; nucleotides outside the gene matches: 3. This CDR3 comprises 15 residues. Germline assignment: CDR1 LGHNA and CDR2 YSLEER. CDR3 protein: CASSRGTDSGNTIYF. The CDR3, as DNA: TGCGCCAGCAGCCGCGGGACAGACTCTGGAAACACCATATATTTT.

With respect to this clone: The sample carries other DNA sequences with the same CDR3. The genes are TRBV2 and TRBJ2-1; 14 nucleotides align to TRBD2. CDR3 length: 17 amino acids. The germline V gene encodes CDR1 SNHLY and CDR2 FYNNEI. The J segment lost 3 bases and the V segment lost 5 bases, leaving 6 bases of the junction unmatched. Here the CDR3 reads CASSYSGLAGVYNEQFF. In DNA, the CDR3 is TGTGCCAGCAGTTACTCGGGACTAGCGGGAGTCTACAATGAGCAGTTCTTC.

The chain is built from TRBV18 and TRBJ2-1, with 9 bases fitting TRBD1. Germline V gene lookup returns CDR1 KGHSH and CDR2 LQKENI. With 4 bases clipped from V and 6 bases from J, the junction kept 4 bases outside the gene matches. The CDR3 has 14 amino acids. CDR3 in amino acids: CASSLGTGSNEQFF. CDR3 coding DNA: TGTGCCAGCTCACTCGGGACAGGGAGCAATGAGCAGTTCTTC. Using reference TRBV18 and TRBJ2-1 for the parts outside the CDR3, the full variable domain is NAGVMQNPRHLVRRRGQEARLRCSPMKGHSHVYWYRQLPEEGLKFMVYLQKENIIDESGMPKERFSAEFPKEGPSILRIQQVVRGDSAAYFCASSLGTGSNEQFFGPGTRLTVL.

This chain uses TRBV10-1 with TRBJ2-4; 9 bases fit TRBD1. The junction had 6 bases not matched to a gene; V was cut back by 10 bases and J by 2 bases. CDR1 WNHNN and CDR2 SYGVQD come from the germline V gene (reference sequence). The CDR3 length is 14 residues. CDR3 amino acids: CATSTGGTKNIQYF. The DNA of the CDR3 is TGCGCCACCTCGACAGGGGGAACCAAAAACATTCAGTACTTC.

The chain employs TRBV5-1 and TRBJ2-7; 10 bases align to TRBD2. This CDR3 is 14 amino acids long. Germline CDR1 reads SGHRS; CDR2 reads YFSETQ. V gave up 4 bases and J gave up 2 bases; unmatched junction bases: 3. CDR3 DNA: TGCGCCAGCAGCCCCCTAGCGGGGGCCTACGAGCAGTACTTC. Protein sequence: CASSPLAGAYEQYF.

The chain recombines TRBV5-4 with TRBJ1-1, with 7 bases lining up with TRBD1. The CDR3 covers 15 residues. J was trimmed by 4 bases and V by 5 bases; bases with no gene match: 11. CDR1 SGHNT and CDR2 YYREEE come from the germline V gene (reference sequence). This CDR3 is CASRGTTGVITEAFF. The CDR3 region has the DNA TGTGCCAGCAGAGGGACAACAGGGGTGATCACTGAAGCTTTCTTT.

The rearrangement links TRBV6-6 to TRBJ2-3; 9 bases line up with TRBD2. Germline lookup yields CDR1 MNHNY and CDR2 SVGAGI (reference sequence). The CDR3 has 16 amino acids. V lost 8 bases, J lost 2 bases, and 11 bases stayed unmatched. CDR3 nucleotide sequence: TGTGCCAGCGGAAGAGGACGCGGGGGGGACACAGATACGCAGTATTTT. Its protein is CASGRGRGGDTDTQYF.

The chain carries TRBV19 and TRBJ1-5; possible D gene TRBD1, 6 bases. The CDR3 consists of 16 residues. Germline V CDR1 and CDR2: LNHDA, SQIVND (reference sequence). Deletions cut 1 base from V and 6 bases from J, with 16 bases between. This CDR3 is CASSIAGTRGGQPQHF. In DNA, the CDR3 is TGTGCCAGTAGTATAGCCGGGACCAGGGGCGGTCAGCCCCAGCATTTT.

The gene calls are TRBV2 and TRBJ2-7; 11 nucleotides line up with TRBD1. The germline V gene has CDR1 SNHLY and CDR2 FYNNEI. The length of the CDR3 is 14 residues. V shed 7 bases, J shed 4 bases, and the junction held 6 bases outside the gene matches. For the CDR3, the DNA is TGTGCCAGCAAATATCGGGACAGGGGGTACGAGCAGTACTTC. This translates into CASKYRDRGYEQYF.

The CDR3 nucleotides read TGTGCCAGCAGCCAAGTAAGGGGGGGGGCCTACGAGCAGTACTTC. This codes for CASSQVRGGAYEQYF. The chain is built from TRBV4-2 and TRBJ2-7; D may be TRBD2 (7 bases). The CDR3 has 15 residues. CDR1 LGHNA and CDR2 YNFKEQ come from the germline V gene. Trimming cost V 1 base and J 2 bases, with 12 bases left between them.

This clone was counted a few times. The chain couples TRBV13 to TRBJ2-1; D might be TRBD1 (6 bases). Germline V gene lookup returns CDR1 PRHDT and CDR2 FYEKMQ (reference sequence). V shed 3 bases and J shed 2 bases, with 14 bases lying between them. The CDR3 consists of 16 residues. In DNA form, the CDR3 reads TGTGCCAGCAGCTTCGAGACAGGCAGCCCCTACAATGAGCAGTTCTTC. Translated: CASSFETGSPYNEQFF.

This sequence joins TRBV6-6 and TRBJ2-3; D gene unclear. Looked up from germline, CDR1 is MNHNY and CDR2 is SVGAGI (reference sequence). Trimming took 8 bases from V and 2 from J, leaving 8 bases between them. CDR3 length equals 12 residues. CDR3 sequence: CASAILTDTQYF. CDR3 DNA sequence: TGTGCCAGCGCGATTCTCACAGATACGCAGTATTTT.

This clone was detected only once. V gene TRBV7-2 combines with J gene TRBJ1-3; D unresolved. The V end was cut by 5 bases, the J end by 3 bases, with 5 bases between. From germline, CDR1 is SGHTA and CDR2 FQGNSA. This CDR3 spans 12 amino acids. The CDR3 nucleotides are TGTGCCAGCAGCGAACATGGAAACACCATATATTTT. Translating gives CASSEHGNTIYF.

V is TRBV5-1 and J is TRBJ2-7; the D is unclear. V was trimmed by 0 bases and J by 0 bases, leaving 10 bases between them. Germline CDR1 and CDR2: SGHRS and YFSETQ. This CDR3 has 15 residues. CDR3 protein: CASSLVLASSYEQYF. CDR3 bases: TGCGCCAGCAGCTTGGTGTTAGCTAGCTCCTACGAGCAGTACTTC.

The chain carries TRBV7-2 and TRBJ2-7, with TRBD2 matching over 10 bases. Germline assignment: CDR1 SGHTA and CDR2 FQGNSA. The CDR3 loop spans 16 amino acids. The V and J ends lost 5 bases and 12 bases, in that order; junction bases with no gene match: 19. CDR3 residues: CASSPASSIAGGLGYV. The CDR3 coding sequence is TGTGCCAGCAGCCCCGCATCGAGCATAGCGGGGGGACTGGGGTACGTC.

The rearrangement joins TRBV6-1 to TRBJ2-7; no firm D call. The CDR3 runs to 16 residues. The germline V and J ends were trimmed by 1 base and 6 bases, with 19 bases remaining between them. CDR1 and CDR2 from the germline V gene are MNHNS and SASEGT. In nucleotides, the CDR3 is TGTGCCAGCAGTGAAGGAGTTCGCCGCGCGGTACGCGAGCAGTACTTC. The encoded protein is CASSEGVRRAVREQYF.